This T cell receptor (beta chain) derives from a study of T cell repertoires in cytomegalovirus infection. Whole-study findings and limits: Identification of carriers of CMV plus the relevant HLA was achieved through cumulative public TCR beta family frequency.

Germline V gene data show CDR1 as MGHRA and CDR2 as YSYEKL. This CDR3 contains 17 residues. Between the trimmed V and J ends, which lost 0 bases and 2 bases, there was a span of 13 bases. This clonotype was seen more than once but under ten times. Its matching antigen is unknown. A single record per CDR3 protein comes from TCRdb applying MiXCR to the reads. The data show 200,000 to 250,000 distinct CDR3 sequences, with approximately 24% seen just once and over 15% held by the top ten. This receptor was taken from a human donor in good health (CMV status not recorded). Some clones in this sample may be carry-over from other donors' samples. V is TRBV4-1 and J is TRBJ2-2; D is ambiguous. Sequencing was carried out using CD8+ T cells from PBMCs. The CDR3 sequence: CASSQEPPDINTGELFF. The CDR3 nucleotides read TGCGCCAGCAGCCAAGAGCCCCCAGACATAAACACCGGGGAGCTGTTTTTT.